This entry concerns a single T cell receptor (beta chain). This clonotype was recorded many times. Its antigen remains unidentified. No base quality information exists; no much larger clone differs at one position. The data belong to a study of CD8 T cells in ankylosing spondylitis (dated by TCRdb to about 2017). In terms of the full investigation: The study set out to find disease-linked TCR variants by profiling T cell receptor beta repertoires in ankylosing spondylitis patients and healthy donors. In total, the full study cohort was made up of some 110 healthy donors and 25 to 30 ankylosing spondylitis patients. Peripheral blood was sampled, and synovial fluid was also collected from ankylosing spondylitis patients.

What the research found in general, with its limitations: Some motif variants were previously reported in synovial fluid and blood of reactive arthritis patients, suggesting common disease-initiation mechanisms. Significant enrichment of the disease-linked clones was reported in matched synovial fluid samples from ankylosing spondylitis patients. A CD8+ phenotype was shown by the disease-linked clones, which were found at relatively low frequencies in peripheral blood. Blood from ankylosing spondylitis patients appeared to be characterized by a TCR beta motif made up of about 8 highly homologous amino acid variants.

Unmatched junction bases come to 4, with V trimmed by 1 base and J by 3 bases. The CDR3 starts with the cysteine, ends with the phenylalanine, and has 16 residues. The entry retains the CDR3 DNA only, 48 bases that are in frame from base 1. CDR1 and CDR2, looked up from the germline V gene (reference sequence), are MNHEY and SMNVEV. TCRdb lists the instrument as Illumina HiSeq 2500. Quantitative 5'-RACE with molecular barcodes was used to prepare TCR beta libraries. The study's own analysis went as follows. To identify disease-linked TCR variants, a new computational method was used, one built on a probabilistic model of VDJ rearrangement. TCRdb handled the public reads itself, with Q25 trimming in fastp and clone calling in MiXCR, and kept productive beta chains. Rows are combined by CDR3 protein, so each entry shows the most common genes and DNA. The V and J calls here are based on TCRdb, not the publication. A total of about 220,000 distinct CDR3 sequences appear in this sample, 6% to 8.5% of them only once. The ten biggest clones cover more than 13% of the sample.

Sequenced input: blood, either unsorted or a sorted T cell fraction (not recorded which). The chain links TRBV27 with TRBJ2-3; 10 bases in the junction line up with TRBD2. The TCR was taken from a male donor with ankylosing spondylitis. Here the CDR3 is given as CASSLWASGSTDTQYF. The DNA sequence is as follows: TGTGCCAGCAGTTTATGGGCTAGCGGGAGTACAGATACGCAGTATTTT.